Below, 4 T cell receptor beta chains from the same sample are listed, as sequenced in a study of T cells expressing NK-cell markers. TCRdb re-called the 5' RACE reads and catalogs CDR3 proteins one per entry, DNA excluded. The sample table sets out a few hundred thousand distinct CDR3 sequences. What was sequenced was blood T cells: a sorted CD56 or NKG2C T cell subset, CD4+ or CD8+ T cells, or bulk PBMC T cells (not recorded which). The source of these receptors is a man aged 18-75 years in good health.

The chain recombines TRBV19 with TRBJ1-1; TCRdb returns TRBD1, unconfirmable since there is no DNA. This CDR3 is 13 amino acids long. Germline-derived CDR1 and CDR2 are LNHDA and SQIVND (reference sequence). CDR3 protein: CASVTQGYTEAFF.

This rearrangement joins TRBV7-9 to TRBJ2-1. The CDR3 has 14 amino acids. Germline CDR1 reads SEHNR; CDR2 reads FQNEAQ (reference sequence). The CDR3 sequence is CASSLETGYNEQFF. Based on the CDR3 plus reference TRBV7-9 and TRBJ2-1, the full variable domain is DTGVSQNPRHKITKRGQNVTFRCDPISEHNRLYWYRQTLGQGPEFLTYFQNEAQLEKSRLLSDRFSAERPKGSFSTLEIQRTEQGDSAMYLCASSLETGYNEQFFGPGTRLTVL.

V and J are TRBV29-1 and TRBJ1-1; TCRdb's D gene call, TRBD1, goes unchecked for lack of DNA. Germline-derived CDR1 and CDR2 are SQVTM and ANQGSEA. This CDR3 region has 14 residues. This CDR3 is CSAGDRGYNTEAFF. Complete variable domain (other parts from reference TRBV29-1 and TRBJ1-1): SAVISQKPSRDICQRGTSLTIQCQVDSQVTMMFWYRQQPGQSLTLIATANQGSEATYESGFVIDKFPISRPNLTFSTLTVSNMSPEDSSIYLCSAGDRGYNTEAFFGQGTRLTVV.

The CDR3 protein is CASSQDRGTGVIDTQYF. This chain links TRBV3-1 with TRBJ2-3; TCRdb's assignment of TRBD1 cannot be checked, as there is no DNA. CDR1 LGHDT and CDR2 YNNKEL come from the germline V gene (reference sequence). There are 17 residues in the CDR3.